The 17 T cell receptor beta chains below come from one sample, sequenced in a study of CD8 T cells in ankylosing spondylitis. MiXCR, applied by TCRdb to the 5' RACE reads, yields one record per CDR3 protein. The sample lists 150,000 to 200,000 distinct CDR3 sequences, approximately 16% occurring once. The sequencing input was blood, either unsorted or a sorted T cell fraction (not recorded which). Receptors were obtained from a male donor with ankylosing spondylitis or in good health (not recorded which).

This clonotype was recorded at least ten times. This rearrangement joins TRBV12-3 or TRBV12-4 to TRBJ2-2; D uncertain. Trimming took off 6 bases at V and 4 bases at J, with 15 bases between the two ends. The CDR3 extends over 15 amino acids. This CDR3 is CASSLFGRSTGELFF. CDR3 in DNA: TGTGCCAGCAGCCTCTTCGGCAGGTCCACCGGGGAGCTGTTTTTT.

This clonotype has ten or more counts. CDR3: CATSGTFTEAFF. CDR3 bases: TGTGCCACCAGTGGGACATTCACTGAAGCTTTCTTT. This sequence joins TRBV24-1 and TRBJ1-1; perhaps TRBD1 as D (5 bases). The germline CDR1 and CDR2 sequences are KGHDR and SFDVKD. CDR3 length equals 12 residues. V dropped 5 bases and J dropped 4 bases, with 7 bases sitting between them.

This clonotype came up many times. The chain carries TRBV29-1 and TRBJ2-1; D is unclear. CDR1 SQVTM and CDR2 ANQGSEA come from the germline V gene. This CDR3 is built from 12 residues. Trimming left V 7 bases short and J 6 bases short, with 13 bases between. This CDR3 is CSAVPRPNEQFF. As DNA, the CDR3 is TGCAGCGCTGTCCCTAGACCCAATGAGCAGTTCTTC.

This clonotype has a count of ten or more. The chain combines TRBV12-3 or TRBV12-4 with TRBJ1-2; TRBD1 matches 7 bases. J gave up 3 bases and V 6 bases, and 7 bases lay outside the gene matches. The CDR3 runs to 14 residues. CDR3 in amino acids: CASRKTGDHYGYTF. The CDR3 DNA is TGTGCCAGCAGGAAAACAGGGGATCACTATGGCTACACCTTC.

This clonotype has ten or more counts. The chain recombines TRBV28 with TRBJ1-5; D remains unclear. V dropped 8 bases and J dropped 5 bases, with 13 bases sitting between them. In germline, CDR1 is MDHEN, CDR2 SYDVKM. This CDR3 spans 13 amino acids. The CDR3 is CASGRNLYQPQHF. The CDR3 DNA reads TGTGCCAGCGGGCGGAACCTATATCAGCCCCAGCATTTT.

A few counts support this clonotype. The J gene is TRBJ2-5, the V gene TRBV18, with D tentatively TRBD1 (6 bases). This CDR3 is built from 14 residues. Germline V CDR1 and CDR2: KGHSH, LQKENI. Trimming stripped 6 bases from V and 2 bases from J, with 13 bases between. The CDR3 reads CASSPDRMQETQYF. The CDR3 DNA reads TGTGCCAGCTCTCCGGACAGAATGCAAGAGACCCAGTACTTC.

In its sample, this clonotype was seen many times. The gene calls are TRBV5-1 and TRBJ2-1, with 9 bases matching TRBD2. The CDR3 is 15 residues long. V shed 4 bases, J shed 4 bases, and the junction held 6 bases outside the gene matches. Per germline, CDR1 SGHRS and CDR2 YFSETQ. CDR3: CASSITSGLYNEQFF. The DNA of the CDR3 is TGCGCCAGCAGCATCACTAGCGGGCTGTACAATGAGCAGTTCTTC.

The chain is built from TRBV11-2 and TRBJ2-5, with D hard to call. This CDR3 has 13 amino acids. Trimming cost V 4 bases and J 1 base, with 7 bases left between them. CDR1 is SGHAT and CDR2 is FQNNGV in the germline V gene. CDR3 sequence (DNA): TGTGCCAGCAGCTCGCGGCCCCAAGAGACCCAGTACTTC. Encoded protein: CASSSRPQETQYF.

This clonotype was detected many times. The rearrangement joins TRBV9 to TRBJ2-7; TRBD2 agrees at 7 bases. The junction had 3 bases not matched to a gene; V was cut back by 0 bases and J by 3 bases. The CDR3 contains 14 residues. Germline assignment: CDR1 SGDLS and CDR2 YYNGEE. The CDR3 region has the DNA TGTGCCAGCAGCGTAGAGTCTAGCGGCTACGAGCAGTACTTC. Its translation: CASSVESSGYEQYF.

The chain has TRBV12-3 or TRBV12-4 and TRBJ2-2, with a possible D match to TRBD2 (6 bases). V lost 7 bases and J lost 2, with 11 bases in between. The CDR3 is 14 amino acids. The CDR3 nucleotides are TGTGCCAGCAAAGGGGACTTAAACACCGGGGAGCTGTTTTTT. This sequence encodes CASKGDLNTGELFF.

In its sample, this clonotype is medium-sized. The chain combines TRBV7-7 with TRBJ2-7; 9 positions agree with TRBD1. Looked up from germline, CDR1 is SSHAT and CDR2 is FNYEAQ (reference sequence). V lost 1 base and J lost 6; bases outside the gene matches: 4. This CDR3 comprises 14 residues. CDR3 sequence (DNA): TGTGCCAGCAGCTTAGGCACGACAGGGGGCGAGCAGTACTTC. Translation gives CASSLGTTGGEQYF.

The chain combines TRBV5-5 with TRBJ2-2; the match to TRBD2 covers 9 bases. Germline CDR1 reads SGHKS; CDR2 reads YYEKEE (reference sequence). The CDR3 is 17 amino acids. J was trimmed by 2 bases and V by 2 bases; bases with no gene match: 7. In DNA, the CDR3 is TGTGCCAGCAGCTTAGGCGGGAGGGCCTTTAACACCGGGGAGCTGTTTTTT. Protein sequence: CASSLGGRAFNTGELFF.

This clonotype was counted only a few times. The chain couples TRBV6-5 to TRBJ1-2; D is perhaps TRBD1 (6 bases). Germline-derived CDR1 and CDR2 are MNHEY and SVGAGI. V was trimmed by 5 bases and J by 4 bases, leaving 17 bases between them. The CDR3 runs 15 residues. CDR3 sequence (DNA): TGTGCCAGCAGTCGGGAGGGGGGGTCCCTCTATGGCTACACCTTC. It yields the protein CASSREGGSLYGYTF.

This clonotype was counted between two and nine times. The CDR3 DNA reads TGTGCCATCAACCCCTCCGGGCCTAGCACAGATACGCAGTATTTT. This gives the protein CAINPSGPSTDTQYF. The chain is built from TRBV10-3 and TRBJ2-3; unclear D gene. This CDR3 spans 15 amino acids. Germline V gives CDR1 ENHRY, CDR2 SYGVKD. Trimming cost V 7 bases and J 0 bases, with 14 bases left between them.

The J gene is TRBJ2-1, the V gene TRBV5-1; the match to TRBD2 covers 7 bases. Trimming took 0 bases from V and 7 from J; bases not matched to a gene: 10. The CDR3 totals 16 residues. Germline V lookup: CDR1 SGHRS, CDR2 YFSETQ. CDR3 DNA sequence: TGCGCCAGCAGCTTGGAATCGGGAGGCATTGGAAATGAGCAGTTCTTC. Translating gives CASSLESGGIGNEQFF.

This clonotype was picked up many times. V usage is TRBV5-1 and J usage is TRBJ2-1; 9 positions match TRBD2. Trimming cost V 0 bases and J 8 bases; bases outside gene matches: 6. In germline, CDR1 is SGHRS, CDR2 YFSETQ. The CDR3 covers 15 residues. CDR3 sequence (DNA): TGCGCCAGCAGCTTGGCACTAGCGGGTACCGATGAGCAGTTCTTC. Residues: CASSLALAGTDEQFF.

Here the CDR3 reads CASTLGGPAYEQYF. The CDR3 DNA reads as TGTGCCAGCACCTTAGGGGGGCCTGCCTACGAGCAGTACTTC. This chain connects TRBV12-3 or TRBV12-4 to TRBJ2-7, with D perhaps assigned TRBD1 or TRBD2 (6 bases each). V was clipped by 7 bases and J by 2 bases, with 15 bases between them. The CDR3 is made up of 14 amino acids.